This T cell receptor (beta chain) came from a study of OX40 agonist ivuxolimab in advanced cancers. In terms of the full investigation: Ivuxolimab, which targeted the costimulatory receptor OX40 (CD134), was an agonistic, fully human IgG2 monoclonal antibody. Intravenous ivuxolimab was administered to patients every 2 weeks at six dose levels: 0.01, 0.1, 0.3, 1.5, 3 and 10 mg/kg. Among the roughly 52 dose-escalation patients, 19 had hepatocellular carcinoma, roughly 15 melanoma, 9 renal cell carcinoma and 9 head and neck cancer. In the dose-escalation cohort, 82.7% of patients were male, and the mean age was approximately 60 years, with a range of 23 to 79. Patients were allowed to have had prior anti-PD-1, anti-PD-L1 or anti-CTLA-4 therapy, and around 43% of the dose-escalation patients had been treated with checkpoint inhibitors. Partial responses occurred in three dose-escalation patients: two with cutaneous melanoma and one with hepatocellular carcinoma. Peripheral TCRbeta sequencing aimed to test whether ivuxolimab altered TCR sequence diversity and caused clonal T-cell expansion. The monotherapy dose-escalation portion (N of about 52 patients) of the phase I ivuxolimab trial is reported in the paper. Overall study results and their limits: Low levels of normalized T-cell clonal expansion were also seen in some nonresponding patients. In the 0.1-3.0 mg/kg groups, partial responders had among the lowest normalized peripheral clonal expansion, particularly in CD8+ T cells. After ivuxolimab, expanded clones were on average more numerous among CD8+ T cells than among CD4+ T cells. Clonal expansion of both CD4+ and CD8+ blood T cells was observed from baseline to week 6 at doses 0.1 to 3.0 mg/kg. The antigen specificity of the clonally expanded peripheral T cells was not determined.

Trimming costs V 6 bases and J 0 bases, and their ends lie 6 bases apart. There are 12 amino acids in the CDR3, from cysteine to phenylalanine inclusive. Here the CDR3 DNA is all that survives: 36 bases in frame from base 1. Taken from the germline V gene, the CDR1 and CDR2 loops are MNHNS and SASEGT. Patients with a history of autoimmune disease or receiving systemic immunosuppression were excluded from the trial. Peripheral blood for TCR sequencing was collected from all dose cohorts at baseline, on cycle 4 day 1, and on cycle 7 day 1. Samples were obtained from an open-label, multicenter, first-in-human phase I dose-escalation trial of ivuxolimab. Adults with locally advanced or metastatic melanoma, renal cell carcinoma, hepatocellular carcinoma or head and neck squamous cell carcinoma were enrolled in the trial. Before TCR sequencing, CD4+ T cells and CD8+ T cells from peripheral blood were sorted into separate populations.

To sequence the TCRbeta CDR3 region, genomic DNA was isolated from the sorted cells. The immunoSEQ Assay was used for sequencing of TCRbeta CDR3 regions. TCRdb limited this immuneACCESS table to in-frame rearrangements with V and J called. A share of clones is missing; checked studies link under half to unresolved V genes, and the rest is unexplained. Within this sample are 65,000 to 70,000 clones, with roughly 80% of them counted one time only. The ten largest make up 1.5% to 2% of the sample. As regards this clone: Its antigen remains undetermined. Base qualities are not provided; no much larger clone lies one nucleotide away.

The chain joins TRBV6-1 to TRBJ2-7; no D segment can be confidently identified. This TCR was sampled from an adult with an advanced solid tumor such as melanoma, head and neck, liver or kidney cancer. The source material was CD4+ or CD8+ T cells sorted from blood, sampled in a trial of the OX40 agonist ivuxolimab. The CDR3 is CASRTYSYEQYF. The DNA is TGTGCCAGCAGGACATACTCCTACGAGCAGTACTTC.